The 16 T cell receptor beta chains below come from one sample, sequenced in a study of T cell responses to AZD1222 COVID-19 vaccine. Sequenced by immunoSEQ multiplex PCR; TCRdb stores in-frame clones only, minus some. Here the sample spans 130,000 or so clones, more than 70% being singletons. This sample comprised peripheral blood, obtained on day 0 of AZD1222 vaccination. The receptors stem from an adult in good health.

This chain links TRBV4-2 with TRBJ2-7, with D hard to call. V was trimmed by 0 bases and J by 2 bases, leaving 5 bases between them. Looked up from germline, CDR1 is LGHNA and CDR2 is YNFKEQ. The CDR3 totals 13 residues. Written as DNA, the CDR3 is TGTGCCAGCAGCCAAGATCAGCCCTACGAGCAGTACTTC. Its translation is CASSQDQPYEQYF.

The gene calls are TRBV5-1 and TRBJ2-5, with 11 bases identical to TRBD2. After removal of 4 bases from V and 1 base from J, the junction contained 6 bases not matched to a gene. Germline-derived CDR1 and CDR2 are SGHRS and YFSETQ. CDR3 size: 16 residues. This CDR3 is CASSRLAGRFQETQYF. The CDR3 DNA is TGCGCCAGCAGCCGACTAGCGGGGCGGTTCCAAGAGACCCAGTACTTC.

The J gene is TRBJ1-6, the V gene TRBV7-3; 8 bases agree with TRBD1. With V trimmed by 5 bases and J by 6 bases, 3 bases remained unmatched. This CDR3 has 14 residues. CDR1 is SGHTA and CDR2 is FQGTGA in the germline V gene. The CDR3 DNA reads TGTGCCAGCAGCCGGACAGGGAGTAATTCACCCCTCCACTTT. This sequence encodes CASSRTGSNSPLHF.

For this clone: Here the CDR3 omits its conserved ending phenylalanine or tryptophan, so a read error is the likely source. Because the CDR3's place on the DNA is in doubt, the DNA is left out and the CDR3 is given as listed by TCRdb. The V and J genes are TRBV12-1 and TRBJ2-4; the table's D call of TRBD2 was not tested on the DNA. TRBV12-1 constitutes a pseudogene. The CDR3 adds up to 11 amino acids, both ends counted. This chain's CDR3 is CASSRIAGGPS.

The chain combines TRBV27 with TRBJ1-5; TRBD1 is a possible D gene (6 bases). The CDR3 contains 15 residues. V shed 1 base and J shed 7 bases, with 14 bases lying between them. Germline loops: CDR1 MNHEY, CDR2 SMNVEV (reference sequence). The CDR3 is CASSLWADSQQPQHF. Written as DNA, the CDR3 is TGTGCCAGCAGTTTATGGGCGGACAGCCAGCAGCCCCAGCATTTT.

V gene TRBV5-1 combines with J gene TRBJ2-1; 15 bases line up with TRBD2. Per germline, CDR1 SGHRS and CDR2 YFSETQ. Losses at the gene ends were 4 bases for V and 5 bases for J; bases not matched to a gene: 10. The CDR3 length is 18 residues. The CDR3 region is CASSPGLAGGPANNEQFF. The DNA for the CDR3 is TGCGCCAGCAGCCCCGGACTAGCGGGAGGGCCGGCGAACAATGAGCAGTTCTTC.

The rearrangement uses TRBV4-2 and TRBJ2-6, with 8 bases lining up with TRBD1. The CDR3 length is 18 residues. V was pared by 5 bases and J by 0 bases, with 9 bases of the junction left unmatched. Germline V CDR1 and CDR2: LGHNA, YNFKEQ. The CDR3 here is CASSIVTGAGSGANVLTF. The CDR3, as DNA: TGTGCCAGCAGCATAGTGACAGGGGCCGGCTCTGGGGCCAACGTCCTGACTTTC.

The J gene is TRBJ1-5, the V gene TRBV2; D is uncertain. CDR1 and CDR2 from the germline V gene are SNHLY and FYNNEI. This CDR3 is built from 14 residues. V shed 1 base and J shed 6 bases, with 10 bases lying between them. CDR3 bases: TGTGCCAGCAGTGAAGACCTAGTTCCTCAGCCCCAGCATTTT. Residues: CASSEDLVPQPQHF.

CDR3 region: CASSLGGGTGELFF. The CDR3 DNA follows: TGTGCCAGCAGCTTAGGGGGGGGCACCGGGGAGCTGTTTTTT. The chain employs TRBV5-6 and TRBJ2-2, with D tentatively TRBD2 (7 bases). The CDR3 is 14 amino acids. V lost 2 bases and J lost 4, with 9 bases in between. Per germline, CDR1 SGHDT and CDR2 YYEEEE.

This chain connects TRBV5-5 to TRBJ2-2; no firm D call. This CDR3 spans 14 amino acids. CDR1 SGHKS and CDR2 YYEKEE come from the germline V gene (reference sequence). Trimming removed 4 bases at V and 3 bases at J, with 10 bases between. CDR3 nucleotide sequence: TGTGCCAGCAGCCCCCCTGGCTACACCGGGGAGCTGTTTTTT. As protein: CASSPPGYTGELFF.

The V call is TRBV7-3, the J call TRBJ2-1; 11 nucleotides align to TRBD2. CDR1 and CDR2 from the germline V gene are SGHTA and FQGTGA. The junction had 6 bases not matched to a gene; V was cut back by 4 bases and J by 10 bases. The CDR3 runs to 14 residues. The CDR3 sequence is CASSSLRLAGEQFF. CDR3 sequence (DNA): TGTGCCAGCAGCTCGCTACGACTAGCGGGAGAGCAGTTCTTC.

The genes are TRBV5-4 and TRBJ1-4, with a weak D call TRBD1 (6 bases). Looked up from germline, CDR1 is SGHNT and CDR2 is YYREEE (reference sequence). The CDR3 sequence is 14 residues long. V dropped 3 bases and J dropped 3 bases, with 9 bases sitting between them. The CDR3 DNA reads TGTGCCAGCAGCTCCGGGACATCTAATGAAAAACTGTTTTTT. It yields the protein CASSSGTSNEKLFF.

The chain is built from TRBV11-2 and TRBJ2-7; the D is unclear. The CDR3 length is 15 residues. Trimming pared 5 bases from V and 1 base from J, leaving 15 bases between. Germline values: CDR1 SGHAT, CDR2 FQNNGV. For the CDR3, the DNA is TGTGCCAGCAGCCTCCCCCCTTCCGGATCCTACGAGCAGTACTTC. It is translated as CASSLPPSGSYEQYF.

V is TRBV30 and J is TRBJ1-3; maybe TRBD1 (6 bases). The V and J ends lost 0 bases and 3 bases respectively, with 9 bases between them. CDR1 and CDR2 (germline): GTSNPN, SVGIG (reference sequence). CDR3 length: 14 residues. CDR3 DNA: TGTGCCTGGAGTGTGGAAGGGGGTGGAAACACCATATATTTT. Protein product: CAWSVEGGGNTIYF.

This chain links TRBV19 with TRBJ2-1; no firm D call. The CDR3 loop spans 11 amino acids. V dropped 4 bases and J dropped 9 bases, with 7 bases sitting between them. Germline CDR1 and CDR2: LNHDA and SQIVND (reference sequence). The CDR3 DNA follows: TGTGCCAGTAGTAAGGAATTTGAGCAGTTCTTC. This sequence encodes CASSKEFEQFF.

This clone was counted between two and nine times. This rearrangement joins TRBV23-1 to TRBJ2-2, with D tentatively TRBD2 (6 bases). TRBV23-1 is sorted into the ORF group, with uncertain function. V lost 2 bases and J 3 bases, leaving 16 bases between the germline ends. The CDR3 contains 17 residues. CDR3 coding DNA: TGCGCCAGCAGTCAAAGGAGGGAAATTGAAGACACCGGGGAGCTGTTTTTT. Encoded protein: CASSQRREIEDTGELFF.